This entry lists 17 T cell receptor beta chains sequenced from one sample in a study of blood T cell repertoires in COVID-19. Sequencing used immunoSEQ multiplex PCR; TCRdb keeps in-frame clones, though not all of them. The sample lists hundreds of thousands of clones; 85% to 90% were seen once. Input material: PBMCs or T cells enriched from blood (not recorded which). Receptor source: a young woman with acute COVID-19.

The chain recombines TRBV28 with TRBJ1-1; D remains ambiguous. The V gene lost 2 bases and the J gene lost 7 bases, with 8 bases spanning the gap. Germline loops: CDR1 MDHEN, CDR2 SYDVKM. This CDR3 is built from 12 residues. In nucleotides, the CDR3 is TGTGCCAGCAGTTTAAGGAGTTATGAAGCTTTCTTT. This translates into CASSLRSYEAFF.

V gene TRBV28 combines with J gene TRBJ1-5; possibly TRBD1 for D (5 bases). The CDR3 is 18 residues long. Germline lookup yields CDR1 MDHEN and CDR2 SYDVKM. With 6 bases removed from V and 0 bases from J, the gap between germline ends came to 21 bases. CDR3 bases: TGTGCCAGCAGCCCGGTGACCATAAGGACACTTAGCAATCAGCCCCAGCATTTT. Protein product: CASSPVTIRTLSNQPQHF.

V gene TRBV30 combines with J gene TRBJ1-3; tentative D call: TRBD1 (6 bases). The V end was cut by 4 bases, the J end by 0 bases, with 10 bases between. CDR3 length: 14 residues. Germline V gene data show CDR1 as GTSNPN and CDR2 as SVGIG (reference sequence). The DNA for the CDR3 is TGTGCCTGGACAGGGGAGCTCTCTGGAAACACCATATATTTT. It is translated as CAWTGELSGNTIYF.

This clone has just one count. This chain uses TRBV7-2 with TRBJ2-2, with 7 bases matching TRBD1. V dropped 2 bases and J dropped 6; count of bases not matched to a gene: 3. Germline values: CDR1 SGHTA, CDR2 FQGNSA. The CDR3 consists of 14 residues. The CDR3 region is CASSLKQGPGELFF. CDR3 sequence (DNA): TGTGCCAGCAGCTTAAAACAGGGGCCCGGGGAGCTGTTTTTT.

The chain employs TRBV6-6 and TRBJ2-7; D might be TRBD1 (6 bases). The CDR3 extends over 15 amino acids. Germline CDR1 reads MNHNY; CDR2 reads SVGAGI (reference sequence). V was cut by 4 bases and J by 2 bases, with 15 bases left in between. The DNA for the CDR3 is TGTGCCAGCAGTTCCTACAGGGTACCCCCCTACGAGCAGTACTTC. This sequence encodes CASSSYRVPPYEQYF.

The chain links TRBV28 to TRBJ1-4; D is possibly TRBD1 (5 bases). Germline V gives CDR1 MDHEN, CDR2 SYDVKM. The CDR3 is 16 amino acids. The ends were cut back, 7 bases at V and 0 bases at J, with 15 bases in the middle. The CDR3 reads CASMPDRVATNEKLFF. In nucleotides, the CDR3 is TGTGCCAGCATGCCTGACAGAGTTGCAACTAATGAAAAACTGTTTTTT.

The chain has TRBV24-1 and TRBJ2-2; 16 bases are a match to TRBD2. The germline V gene encodes CDR1 KGHDR and CDR2 SFDVKD. The V and J ends lost 7 bases and 7 bases, in that order; junction bases with no gene match: 14. The CDR3 contains 19 residues. The CDR3 region has the DNA TGTGCCACCAGGAAGGGGACTAGCGGGAGGGCCACTGACGGCGGGGAGCTGTTTTTT. Its translation is CATRKGTSGRATDGGELFF.

J is TRBJ2-2 and V is TRBV12-5; 11 bases agree with TRBD2. Trimming removed 6 bases from V and 5 bases from J; junction bases left unmatched: 11. The CDR3 has 17 amino acids. The germline CDR1 and CDR2 sequences are LGHNT and FRNRAP. The chain's CDR3 is CASGKIAGGPYTGELFF. The CDR3 bases are TGTGCTAGTGGAAAGATAGCGGGAGGGCCATATACCGGGGAGCTGTTTTTT.

The chain links TRBV2 to TRBJ2-1, with 9 positions matching TRBD2. J was trimmed by 9 bases and V by 1 base; bases with no gene match: 7. The CDR3 runs to 15 residues. Germline loops: CDR1 SNHLY, CDR2 FYNNEI. CDR3 DNA: TGTGCCAGCAGTGAAGGTATAGCGGGAGTTCGTGAGCAGTTCTTC. It yields the protein CASSEGIAGVREQFF. The whole variable domain, filled in from reference TRBV2 and TRBJ2-1, reads EPEVTQTPSHQVTQMGQEVILRCVPISNHLYFYWYRQILGQKVEFLVSFYNNEISEKSEIFDDQFSVERPDGSNFTLKIRSTKLEDSAMYFCASSEGIAGVREQFFGPGTRLTVL.

This clone was detected only once. V is TRBV4-3 and J is TRBJ2-7; weak D call: TRBD2 (6 bases). The CDR3 runs 15 residues. Germline loops: CDR1 LGHNA, CDR2 YSLEER. Trimming took 4 bases from V and 3 from J, leaving 16 bases between them. The CDR3 DNA reads as TGCGCCAGCAGCCCAGATAGCGGTCTCTACTACGAGCAGTACTTC. Its translation is CASSPDSGLYYEQYF.

The rearrangement links TRBV9 to TRBJ2-5; tentatively, D is TRBD1 (6 bases). V dropped 0 bases and J dropped 4 bases, with 10 bases sitting between them. Germline V gives CDR1 SGDLS, CDR2 YYNGEE. CDR3 length: 14 amino acids. CDR3 in DNA: TGTGCCAGCAGCGTAGAGGGGGACACAGAGACCCAGTACTTC. Its translation: CASSVEGDTETQYF. Full variable domain (missing parts from reference TRBV9 and TRBJ2-5): DSGVTQTPKHLITATGQRVTLRCSPRSGDLSVYWYQQSLDQGLQFLIQYYNGEERAKGNILERFSAQQFPDLHSELNLSSLELGDSALYFCASSVEGDTETQYFGPGTRLLVL.

CDR3 sequence reads: CASSLAQTTYNEQFF. The CDR3 coding sequence is TGTGCCAGCAGCTTAGCACAGACGACCTACAATGAGCAGTTCTTC. The genes are TRBV7-6 and TRBJ2-1; the D is unclear. This CDR3 contains 15 residues. Germline V gives CDR1 SGHVS, CDR2 FNYEAQ. The ends were cut back, 0 bases at V and 2 bases at J, with 8 bases in the middle.

This sequence joins TRBV5-5 and TRBJ1-2, with D perhaps matching TRBD1 (6 bases). Trimming took off 1 base at V and 2 bases at J, with 12 bases between the two ends. The CDR3 totals 15 residues. Germline CDR1 SGHKS, CDR2 YYEKEE (reference sequence). The CDR3 bases are TGTGCCAGCAGCTTGAGGGGAGGGGGGAACTATGGCTACACCTTC. It encodes CASSLRGGGNYGYTF.

This chain uses TRBV18 with TRBJ2-6; D remains unclear. CDR3 length: 15 residues. Germline V lookup: CDR1 KGHSH, CDR2 LQKENI. V lost 3 bases and J lost 0, with 6 bases in between. CDR3 nucleotides: TGTGCCAGCTCACCTTGGAGCTCTGGGGCCAACGTCCTGACTTTC. Its translation is CASSPWSSGANVLTF.

A note on this clone: One end of the junction varies from germline; a read error may be responsible. The rearrangement links TRBV9 to TRBJ1-3; D remains ambiguous. Germline CDR1 SGDLS, CDR2 YYNGEE. The CDR3 length is 14 residues. This CDR3 is CASTVGSSGNTIYF. CDR3 DNA: TGTGCCAGCACCGTAGGGAGCTCTGGAAACACCATATATTTT.

This clone was seen once. V is TRBV7-9 and J is TRBJ2-1; 8 positions agree with TRBD2. The V gene's germline CDR1 is SEHNR and CDR2 FQNEAQ (reference sequence). CDR3 length: 17 amino acids. V lost 4 bases and J lost 4; bases outside the gene matches: 12. This CDR3 reads CASSSDGRGIGYNEQFF. In DNA, the CDR3 is TGTGCCAGCAGCTCGGACGGGAGGGGGATTGGGTACAATGAGCAGTTCTTC.

The chain uses TRBV30 and TRBJ1-5; D uncertain. The CDR3 is 13 residues long. CDR1 is GTSNPN, CDR2 SVGIG, per germline (reference sequence). The germline V and J ends were trimmed by 5 bases and 5 bases, with 13 bases remaining between them. The CDR3 sequence is CAWSEEWYQPQHF. Here the CDR3 DNA reads TGTGCCTGGTCAGAGGAATGGTATCAGCCCCAGCATTTT.